This entry features one TCR beta chain sequence. Its antigen is unidentified. Within the sample, other DNA sequences also encode this same CDR3. The sample comes from a study of cytomegalovirus exposure and HLA in healthy donors. Study-level background: From about 179 million T cells, an earlier analysis saw 120 million or so unique TCR beta sequences.

With V trimmed by 5 bases and J by 7 bases, 8 bases remained unmatched. The CDR3 covers 14 residues. Germline V gene lookup returns CDR1 SEHNR and CDR2 FQNEAQ (reference sequence). Findings of the study overall: When analyzed later, a missense DCLRE1C variant was found to be linked to TCR beta V- and J-gene trimming.

PCR involved 60 Vbeta and 13 Jbeta primers. Using immunoSEQ multiplex PCR, the repertoire was profiled, and TCRdb retains in-frame clones only, with some absent. The sample has about 210,000 clones; approximately 85% are singletons. The clonotype originates from a girl aged 2 to 10 in good health and CMV-seronegative. The rearrangement links TRBV7-9 to TRBJ1-2; 9 positions match TRBD1. The sequencing input was PBMCs. This CDR3 is CASSLPDRGGGYTF. Written as DNA, the CDR3 is TGTGCCAGCAGCCTACCCGACAGGGGGGGTGGCTACACCTTC.